The 28 T cell receptor beta chains listed next were all sequenced from one sample in a study of cytomegalovirus exposure and HLA in healthy donors. PCR used 60 Vbeta primers and 13 Jbeta primers. Libraries were prepared by immunoSEQ multiplex PCR; TCRdb keeps only in-frame clonotypes and omits some of them. Here the sample spans under 200,000 clones, 80% to 90% being singletons. Material: PBMCs. These receptor sequences come from a man aged 40-49 years in good health and CMV-seropositive.

The chain couples TRBV5-1 to TRBJ1-5; D perhaps matches TRBD1 (6 bases). CDR3 length: 15 residues. Trimming left V 7 bases short and J 0 bases short, with 14 bases between. CDR1 is SGHRS and CDR2 is YFSETQ in the germline V gene. The chain's CDR3 is CASEGGLGSNQPQHF. CDR3 nucleotides: TGCGCCAGCGAGGGGGGGCTAGGTAGCAATCAGCCCCAGCATTTT.

J is TRBJ2-1 and V is TRBV19, with 11 bases fitting TRBD2. The CDR3 length is 14 residues. Germline V gene sequence: CDR1 LNHDA, CDR2 SQIVND (reference sequence). Trimming cost V 6 bases and J 9 bases; bases outside gene matches: 7. The CDR3 protein is CASSGLAGGSEQFF. CDR3 sequence (DNA): TGTGCCAGTAGCGGACTAGCGGGTGGCAGTGAGCAGTTCTTC.

This clone showed up just once. The chain employs TRBV5-1 and TRBJ2-1; TRBD1 aligns across 11 bases. V trimming: 4 bases; J trimming: 4 bases; junction bases outside the gene matches: 1. CDR3 size: 14 residues. Per the germline V gene, CDR1 is SGHRS and CDR2 is YFSETQ. CDR3 sequence reads: CASSRDRGYNEQFF. The CDR3 DNA follows: TGCGCCAGCAGCAGGGACAGGGGGTACAATGAGCAGTTCTTC. Using reference TRBV5-1 and TRBJ2-1 for the parts outside the CDR3, the full variable domain is KAGVTQTPRYLIKTRGQQVTLSCSPISGHRSVSWYQQTPGQGLQFLFEYFSETQRNKGNFPGRFSGRQFSNSRSEMNVSTLELGDSALYLCASSRDRGYNEQFFGPGTRLTVL.

The V and J genes are TRBV6-1 and TRBJ2-7; 8 bases agree with TRBD2. CDR1 and CDR2 (germline): MNHNS, SASEGT. The V segment lost 8 bases and the J segment 0 bases; nucleotides outside the gene matches: 12. The CDR3 covers 16 residues. The CDR3 sequence is CASRAPAGTSSYEQYF. CDR3 nucleotide sequence: TGTGCCAGCCGTGCTCCTGCCGGGACTAGCTCCTACGAGCAGTACTTC.

CDR3 amino acids: CAISEGQDMGGGYTF. The CDR3 DNA reads as TGTGCCATCAGTGAGGGACAGGACATGGGGGGTGGCTACACCTTC. V gene TRBV10-3 combines with J gene TRBJ1-2; 7 nucleotides match TRBD1. The germline V gene has CDR1 ENHRY and CDR2 SYGVKD. CDR3 length: 15 amino acids. V lost 2 bases, J lost 7 bases, and 10 bases stayed unmatched.

In this sample, this clone turned up once. V usage is TRBV18 and J usage is TRBJ1-2, with a weak D call TRBD1 (5 bases). Germline loops: CDR1 KGHSH, CDR2 LQKENI. The length of the CDR3 is 15 residues. Trimming shortened V by 3 bases and J by 11 bases, and 22 bases separated the two germline ends. CDR3 region: CASSPQRQKGEPYTF. The CDR3 DNA reads TGTGCCAGCTCACCCCAGAGACAGAAAGGAGAGCCTTACACCTTC.

J is TRBJ2-1 and V is TRBV6-1; TRBD1 aligns across 8 bases. Trimming took 4 bases from V and 6 from J; bases not matched to a gene: 2. Germline V gene sequence: CDR1 MNHNS, CDR2 SASEGT. This CDR3 contains 13 residues. The CDR3 nucleotides are TGTGCCAGCAGTGTGGACAGGGTCAATGAGCAGTTCTTC. Translated: CASSVDRVNEQFF.

As DNA, the CDR3 is TGTGCCAGCAGACGGGACTCAGCATATGGGGAGCAGTACTTC. It yields the protein CASRRDSAYGEQYF. The chain links TRBV6-1 to TRBJ2-7, with D possibly TRBD2 on 6 matching bases. CDR1 is MNHNS, CDR2 SASEGT, per germline. V was trimmed by 6 bases and J by 7 bases, leaving 19 bases between them. The CDR3 runs 14 residues.

This chain connects TRBV5-4 to TRBJ2-2; 16 nucleotides agree with TRBD2. Trimming took 4 bases from V and 5 from J; bases not matched to a gene: 5. This CDR3 has 17 residues. Germline V CDR1 and CDR2: SGHNT, YYREEE (reference sequence). The CDR3, as DNA: TGTGCCAGCAGCCCGGGGACTAGCGGGAGGGGTACCGGGGAGCTGTTTTTT. The encoded protein is CASSPGTSGRGTGELFF. Based on the CDR3 plus reference TRBV5-4 and TRBJ2-2, the full variable domain is ETGVTQSPTHLIKTRGQQVTLRCSSQSGHNTVSWYQQALGQGPQFIFQYYREEENGRGNFPPRFSGLQFPNYSSELNVNALELDDSALYLCASSPGTSGRGTGELFFGEGSRLTVL.

This clone was seen only once. V is TRBV21-1 and J is TRBJ1-5. TRBV21-1 has pseudogene status. This CDR3 is 14 amino acids long. The DNA for the CDR3 is TGTGCCAGCAGCCCATGCGGGTCGCTTCAGCCCCAGCATTTT. Translation gives CASSPCGSLQPQHF.

The chain is built from TRBV19 and TRBJ1-5, with a possible D match to TRBD1 (5 bases). Looked up from germline, CDR1 is LNHDA and CDR2 is SQIVND (reference sequence). The V end was cut by 8 bases, the J end by 3 bases, with 17 bases between. This CDR3 contains 15 residues. The CDR3 loop reads CASGPGGVTNQPQHF. The CDR3 coding sequence is TGTGCCAGTGGGCCGGGGGGGGTAACCAATCAGCCCCAGCATTTT.

This chain links TRBV2 with TRBJ2-1; 8 nucleotides align to TRBD2. CDR3 length: 15 residues. After removal of 8 bases from V and 6 bases from J, the junction contained 12 bases not matched to a gene. Germline V lookup: CDR1 SNHLY, CDR2 FYNNEI. Here the CDR3 reads CASGPGTSNPNEQFF. The CDR3 DNA follows: TGTGCCAGCGGCCCCGGGACTAGTAACCCCAATGAGCAGTTCTTC.

The chain has TRBV4-3 and TRBJ2-2; 9 bases agree with TRBD2. The J segment lost 2 bases and the V segment lost 2 bases, leaving 6 bases of the junction unmatched. The CDR3 consists of 17 residues. The germline CDR1 and CDR2 sequences are LGHNA and YSLEER. For the CDR3, the DNA is TGCGCCAGCAGCCAAAAAACCCTAGCGGGAAACACCGGGGAGCTGTTTTTT. Translated: CASSQKTLAGNTGELFF.

The gene calls are TRBV7-3 and TRBJ1-5; the D is unclear. The CDR3 sequence is 15 residues long. V lost 4 bases to trimming and J lost 0 bases, with 10 bases between them. Germline assignment: CDR1 SGHTA and CDR2 FQGTGA. CDR3 sequence: CASSYGGSSNQPQHF. The CDR3 DNA reads as TGTGCCAGCAGCTATGGAGGCAGTAGCAATCAGCCCCAGCATTTT. Based on the CDR3 plus reference TRBV7-3 and TRBJ1-5, the full variable domain is GAGVSQTPSNKVTEKGKYVELRCDPISGHTALYWYRQSLGQGPEFLIYFQGTGAADDSGLPNDRFFAVRPEGSVSTLKIQRTERGDSAVYLCASSYGGSSNQPQHFGDGTRLSIL.

This chain joins TRBV5-4 and TRBJ2-1; TRBD1 matches at 8 bases. Per germline, CDR1 SGHNT and CDR2 YYREEE (reference sequence). The length of the CDR3 is 15 residues. V shed 2 bases and J 4 bases; nucleotides not matched to a gene: 5. The CDR3 DNA reads as TGTGCCAGCAGCTTCCAGGGGGCGGGTTACAATGAGCAGTTCTTC. Protein: CASSFQGAGYNEQFF.

The chain joins TRBV19 to TRBJ2-3; 9 bases are a match to TRBD1. V shed 7 bases and J 7 bases; nucleotides not matched to a gene: 9. Per germline, CDR1 LNHDA and CDR2 SQIVND (reference sequence). CDR3 length: 14 amino acids. This CDR3 reads CASMGTGGMHTQYF. The CDR3 DNA sequence: TGTGCCAGTATGGGAACAGGGGGCATGCATACGCAGTATTTT.

V and J are TRBV5-4 and TRBJ2-4; D ambiguous. Germline CDR1 reads SGHNT; CDR2 reads YYREEE (reference sequence). Trimming left V 1 base short and J 8 bases short, with 10 bases between. This CDR3 spans 13 amino acids. The CDR3 DNA reads as TGTGCCAGCAGCTTGCGGCAGGAAGACATTCAGTACTTC. It translates to CASSLRQEDIQYF. The complete variable domain, with remaining parts taken from reference TRBV5-4 and TRBJ2-4, reads ETGVTQSPTHLIKTRGQQVTLRCSSQSGHNTVSWYQQALGQGPQFIFQYYREEENGRGNFPPRFSGLQFPNYSSELNVNALELDDSALYLCASSLRQEDIQYFGAGTRLSVL.

The sample holds one count of this clone. The chain couples TRBV19 to TRBJ1-2, with D maybe TRBD1 (5 bases). CDR1 LNHDA and CDR2 SQIVND come from the germline V gene (reference sequence). The V and J ends lost 1 base and 1 base respectively, with 13 bases between them. This CDR3 is built from 16 residues. The CDR3 DNA is TGTGCCAGTAGTATAGGACAGAGCAGTCTTAACTATGGCTACACCTTC. Translation: CASSIGQSSLNYGYTF.

The V call is TRBV29-1, the J call TRBJ1-2, with 8 bases aligning to TRBD1. CDR1 and CDR2 from the germline V gene are SQVTM and ANQGSEA. The CDR3 runs to 12 residues. J gave up 3 bases and V 7 bases, and 4 bases lay outside the gene matches. In DNA form, the CDR3 reads TGCAGCGGGGTACAGGGGGACTATGGCTACACCTTC. Amino acids: CSGVQGDYGYTF.

The genes are TRBV7-9 and TRBJ1-1; perhaps TRBD1 as D (6 bases). Looked up from germline, CDR1 is SEHNR and CDR2 is FQNEAQ (reference sequence). The CDR3 is 14 amino acids. V lost 7 bases and J 0 bases, leaving 12 bases between the germline ends. CDR3 region: CASIEGQMNTEAFF. CDR3 nucleotide sequence: TGTGCCAGCATCGAAGGACAGATGAACACTGAAGCTTTCTTT.

The chain uses TRBV5-1 and TRBJ1-1, with TRBD1 matching 8 bases. Germline CDR1 and CDR2: SGHRS and YFSETQ. The CDR3 sequence is 15 residues long. The V segment lost 5 bases and the J segment 6 bases; nucleotides outside the gene matches: 12. CDR3 bases: TGCGCCAGCAGTTTCAACGGACAGGGCGGTTCTGAAGCTTTCTTT. Its protein product is CASSFNGQGGSEAFF.

The chain employs TRBV6-5 and TRBJ2-1; 9 bases map to TRBD2. CDR3 length equals 15 residues. The ends lost 2 bases at V and 8 bases at J; junction bases unmatched: 7. Germline-derived CDR1 and CDR2 are MNHEY and SVGAGI. CDR3 region: CASSYGGAGGYEQFF. The CDR3 DNA reads as TGTGCCAGCAGTTACGGTGGAGCGGGGGGCTATGAGCAGTTCTTC.

The V and J genes are TRBV2 and TRBJ2-2, with 10 bases matching TRBD2. The germline V gene has CDR1 SNHLY and CDR2 FYNNEI. The CDR3 has 16 residues. J was trimmed by 4 bases and V by 4 bases; bases with no gene match: 6. CDR3 DNA: TGTGCCAGCAGTGCAGAACTAGCGGGAATCACCGGGGAGCTGTTTTTT. Encoded protein: CASSAELAGITGELFF.

The chain couples TRBV7-9 to TRBJ2-1; 10 nucleotides line up with TRBD1. In germline, CDR1 is SEHNR, CDR2 FQNEAQ (reference sequence). Trimming cost V 6 bases and J 2 bases; bases outside gene matches: 1. The CDR3 has 14 residues. The CDR3 DNA follows: TGTGCCAGCAGGGGACAGGGGCCCTACAATGAGCAGTTCTTC. Its translation is CASRGQGPYNEQFF.

The chain employs TRBV9 and TRBJ2-2, with 10 bases fitting TRBD2. The trim removed 3 bases at V and 1 base at J, leaving 3 bases unmatched. The CDR3 totals 16 residues. Looked up from germline, CDR1 is SGDLS and CDR2 is YYNGEE. The CDR3 sequence is CASSAGTSVNTGELFF. CDR3 bases: TGTGCCAGCAGCGCAGGGACTAGCGTGAACACCGGGGAGCTGTTTTTT.

The count of this clone is one. J is TRBJ2-2 and V is TRBV2; TRBD2 aligns across 12 bases. V dropped 7 bases and J dropped 8; count of bases not matched to a gene: 8. CDR3 size: 15 residues. From germline, CDR1 is SNHLY and CDR2 FYNNEI. CDR3 sequence: CASMLSSGRAGELFF. In DNA, the CDR3 is TGTGCCAGCATGTTGTCTAGCGGGAGGGCGGGGGAGCTGTTTTTT.

This chain connects TRBV5-4 to TRBJ2-1, with D possibly matching TRBD1 (8 bases). The CDR3 runs 15 residues. V lost 6 bases and J lost 10, with 23 bases in between. Germline loops: CDR1 SGHNT, CDR2 YYREEE (reference sequence). The DNA for the CDR3 is TGTGCCAGCAAGGGGGACCCGACAGGGGAGGGGGAGCAGTTCTTC. As protein: CASKGDPTGEGEQFF.

The gene calls are TRBV19 and TRBJ2-1; D perhaps matches TRBD2 (6 bases). Per germline, CDR1 LNHDA and CDR2 SQIVND (reference sequence). Trimming shortened V by 5 bases and J by 8 bases, and 16 bases separated the two germline ends. This CDR3 has 14 amino acids. The CDR3 loop reads CASSGGGFRYEQFF. The CDR3 nucleotides are TGTGCCAGTAGTGGGGGAGGCTTTCGTTATGAGCAGTTCTTC.